These 24 T cell receptor beta chains were all obtained from the same sample, sequenced in a study of radiation and T cells in renal cell carcinoma. Time point of the sample: blood 4 weeks post-SBRT, at nephrectomy. Treatment reported: 15 Gy SBRT to primary tumor, nephrectomy 4 weeks later. Clones were read by immunoSEQ multiplex PCR, and TCRdb kept only the in-frame ones, dropping some. The data contain about 83,000 clones, around four fifths of them seen just once; the ten biggest clones take up 2% to 3%. This specimen was blood, taken from a patient whose treatment included radiotherapy and nephrectomy. Receptor source: a woman between 55 and 75 years old with renal cell carcinoma.

This chain uses TRBV5-4 with TRBJ2-5; 7 nucleotides align to TRBD2. Germline CDR1 and CDR2: SGHNT and YYREEE (reference sequence). Trimming at V came to 4 bases and at J to 1 base, leaving 13 bases not matched to a gene. The CDR3 is 17 amino acids. The CDR3: CASSLGGNLWTQETQYF. CDR3 bases: TGTGCCAGCAGCCTGGGGGGGAACCTCTGGACCCAAGAGACCCAGTACTTC.

This clone was recorded only once. V usage is TRBV11-3 and J usage is TRBJ2-6, with 8 positions matching TRBD2. The V segment lost 5 bases and the J segment 0 bases; nucleotides outside the gene matches: 6. The germline V gene encodes CDR1 SGHNT and CDR2 YENEEA. The CDR3 runs to 17 residues. CDR3 loop: CASSPAGGISGANVLTF. The CDR3 region has the DNA TGTGCCAGCAGCCCCGCGGGGGGCATCTCTGGGGCCAACGTCCTGACTTTC. The full variable domain, rest sourced from reference TRBV11-3 and TRBJ2-6, is EAGVVQSPRYKIIEKKQPVAFWCNPISGHNTLYWYLQNLGQGPELLIRYENEEAVDDSQLPKDRFSAERLKGVDSTLKIQPAELGDSAVYLCASSPAGGISGANVLTFGAGSRLTVL.

This clone was recorded only once. This chain joins TRBV25-1 and TRBJ1-3; D unclear. Germline CDR1 and CDR2: MGHDK and SYGVNS. The germline V and J ends were trimmed by 3 bases and 2 bases, with 11 bases remaining between them. The CDR3 totals 15 residues. The CDR3 reads CASSDGDLAGNTIYF. CDR3 nucleotides: TGTGCCAGCAGTGATGGTGATCTGGCTGGAAACACCATATATTTT.

The chain has TRBV6-5 and TRBJ2-2; no clear D gene. Trimming cost V 0 bases and J 0 bases, with 5 bases left between them. Germline CDR1 is MNHEY and CDR2 is SVGAGI. The CDR3 covers 15 residues. CDR3 amino acids: CASSYSSPNTGELFF. The CDR3 DNA sequence: TGTGCCAGCAGTTACTCGAGTCCGAACACCGGGGAGCTGTTTTTT.

The chain joins TRBV6-6 to TRBJ2-7; 8 bases line up with TRBD1. CDR1 and CDR2 (germline): MNHNY, SVGAGI (reference sequence). Unmatched junction bases numbered 10, after V lost 6 bases and J lost 6 bases. The CDR3 has 14 residues. For the CDR3, the DNA is TGTGCCAGCAGCGCTGCCGGACAGGGAATCGAGCAGTACTTC. This translates into CASSAAGQGIEQYF.

This clone was observed once. This chain joins TRBV27 and TRBJ2-7, with D possibly matching TRBD1 (6 bases). CDR1 is MNHEY, CDR2 SMNVEV, per germline (reference sequence). The length of the CDR3 is 14 residues. Trimming took off 4 bases at V and 3 bases at J, with 13 bases between the two ends. The chain's CDR3 is CASSSLNRVYEQYF. CDR3 sequence (DNA): TGTGCCAGCAGTTCCCTGAACAGGGTCTACGAGCAGTACTTC.

This clone has more than one count but fewer than ten. Other DNA sequences of this sample code for an identical CDR3. V and J are TRBV2 and TRBJ1-1, with D tentatively TRBD1 (5 bases). Germline CDR1 reads SNHLY; CDR2 reads FYNNEI. With 3 bases removed from V and 7 bases from J, the gap between germline ends came to 18 bases. The CDR3 runs to 15 residues. The CDR3: CASSEWDQAMGEAFF. The CDR3 DNA follows: TGTGCCAGCAGTGAGTGGGACCAAGCAATGGGTGAAGCTTTCTTT.

V is TRBV19 and J is TRBJ1-2; weak D call: TRBD1 (5 bases). Deletions cut 3 bases from V and 5 bases from J, with 13 bases between. CDR1 and CDR2 (germline): LNHDA, SQIVND (reference sequence). This CDR3 comprises 14 residues. CDR3 in amino acids: CASSMSQGGYGYTF. The DNA of the CDR3 is TGTGCCAGTAGTATGTCGCAGGGTGGGTATGGCTACACCTTC.

This chain links TRBV5-1 with TRBJ2-3; 10 nucleotides align to TRBD2. V dropped 4 bases and J dropped 3; count of bases not matched to a gene: 8. CDR1 and CDR2 from the germline V gene are SGHRS and YFSETQ. There are 16 residues in the CDR3. CDR3 sequence: CASSPHLAGVTDTQYF. The DNA of the CDR3 is TGCGCCAGCAGCCCTCACCTAGCGGGAGTTACAGATACGCAGTATTTT.

The chain combines TRBV4-1 with TRBJ1-5; unclear D gene. This CDR3 is built from 14 residues. The germline V gene encodes CDR1 MGHRA and CDR2 YSYEKL. Trimming removed 0 bases from V and 1 base from J, with 4 bases in between. The CDR3 here is CASSQDLSNQPQHF. In DNA, the CDR3 is TGCGCCAGCAGCCAAGATCTGAGCAATCAGCCCCAGCATTTT.

The sample holds one count of this clone. The rearrangement uses TRBV10-1 and TRBJ2-5; D is unresolved. V dropped 5 bases and J dropped 0 bases, with 10 bases sitting between them. This CDR3 has 14 amino acids. Germline V gives CDR1 WNHNN, CDR2 SYGVQD (reference sequence). The CDR3 loop reads CASSQVEHQETQYF. The CDR3 DNA reads TGCGCCAGCAGTCAGGTAGAACACCAAGAGACCCAGTACTTC.

This clone was detected a few times. This chain links TRBV6-1 with TRBJ2-1, with D uncertain. The CDR3 extends over 17 amino acids. V was cut by 1 base and J by 1 base, with 14 bases left in between. Per the germline V gene, CDR1 is MNHNS and CDR2 is SASEGT. The chain's CDR3 is CASSEGVPVFSYNEQFF. The CDR3 coding sequence is TGTGCCAGCAGTGAAGGGGTACCAGTCTTTTCCTACAATGAGCAGTTCTTC.

This clone has just one count. This sequence joins TRBV16 and TRBJ2-1; D may be TRBD1 (5 bases). The CDR3 is made up of 16 amino acids. The germline V gene encodes CDR1 KGHSY and CDR2 FQNENV. V was cut by 5 bases and J by 0 bases, with 14 bases left in between. The CDR3 sequence: CASSTLQGRSYNEQFF. The CDR3 region has the DNA TGTGCCAGCAGCACCCTGCAGGGTCGCTCCTACAATGAGCAGTTCTTC.

The V and J genes are TRBV7-9 and TRBJ1-2, with 8 nucleotides matching TRBD1. The germline gives CDR1 SEHNR, CDR2 FQNEAQ (reference sequence). The CDR3 is made up of 13 amino acids. The J segment lost 3 bases and the V segment lost 6 bases, leaving 3 bases of the junction unmatched. CDR3 residues: CASRLTGDYGYTF. The CDR3 nucleotides read TGTGCCAGCAGACTGACAGGGGACTATGGCTACACCTTC.

Only one count was recorded for this clone. This sequence joins TRBV30 and TRBJ2-7; D gene unclear. This CDR3 contains 11 residues. V lost 3 bases to trimming and J lost 3 bases, with 6 bases between them. The germline V gene encodes CDR1 GTSNPN and CDR2 SVGIG (reference sequence). The CDR3 bases are TGTGCCTGGAGCCTAAACTACGAGCAGTACTTC. Residues: CAWSLNYEQYF.

This clone was detected a few times. The chain recombines TRBV19 with TRBJ1-5, with a tentative D call TRBD1 (5 bases). With 10 bases removed from V and 1 base from J, the gap between germline ends came to 17 bases. CDR3 length: 15 residues. From germline, CDR1 is LNHDA and CDR2 SQIVND (reference sequence). The CDR3 coding sequence is TGTGCCACCAATGGGGGTACGATAAGCAATCAGCCCCAGCATTTT. This codes for CATNGGTISNQPQHF.

V and J are TRBV6-1 and TRBJ1-4; D not certain. V lost 0 bases, J lost 3 bases, and 11 bases lay in between. The length of the CDR3 is 16 residues. Germline CDR1 is MNHNS and CDR2 is SASEGT. Written as DNA, the CDR3 is TGTGCCAGCAGTGAAGCGCAGAGGGTGGCTAATGAAAAACTGTTTTTT. It translates to CASSEAQRVANEKLFF.

J is TRBJ1-3 and V is TRBV12-5; D is undetermined. This CDR3 comprises 13 residues. Looked up from germline, CDR1 is LGHNT and CDR2 is FRNRAP. With 1 base removed from V and 7 bases from J, the gap between germline ends came to 8 bases. CDR3 sequence reads: CASGLDNGNTIYF. The CDR3 region has the DNA TGTGCTAGTGGTTTGGATAATGGGAACACCATATATTTT.

This chain connects TRBV10-3 to TRBJ2-5, with D uncertain. Germline values: CDR1 ENHRY, CDR2 SYGVKD. There are 13 residues in the CDR3. Trimming took 6 bases from V and 5 from J, leaving 13 bases between them. The CDR3: CAISSAPGETQYF. The CDR3 DNA is TGTGCCATCAGCTCAGCCCCCGGGGAGACCCAGTACTTC.

The CDR3 loop reads CASSFVGGGGNTIYF. The CDR3 bases are TGTGCCAGCAGTTTTGTGGGGGGCGGTGGAAACACCATATATTTT. This rearrangement joins TRBV28 to TRBJ1-3; D might be TRBD1 (6 bases). V was trimmed by 3 bases and J by 3 bases, leaving 12 bases between them. Germline CDR1 reads MDHEN; CDR2 reads SYDVKM. The CDR3 covers 15 residues.

The chain uses TRBV9 and TRBJ2-1; the D is unclear. The V and J ends lost 0 bases and 3 bases respectively, with 10 bases between them. Germline V lookup: CDR1 SGDLS, CDR2 YYNGEE. This CDR3 is built from 15 residues. CDR3 protein: CASSVEERDYNEQFF. CDR3 DNA: TGTGCCAGCAGCGTAGAAGAGAGAGACTACAATGAGCAGTTCTTC. The full variable domain, completed using reference TRBV9 and TRBJ2-1, is DSGVTQTPKHLITATGQRVTLRCSPRSGDLSVYWYQQSLDQGLQFLIQYYNGEERAKGNILERFSAQQFPDLHSELNLSSLELGDSALYFCASSVEERDYNEQFFGPGTRLTVL.

CDR3 bases: TGCGCCAGCAGCTTGGGCTCGGCGGACAATGAGCAGTTCTTC. Translated, it gives CASSLGSADNEQFF. The rearrangement joins TRBV5-1 to TRBJ2-1; D gene ambiguous. V was pared by 0 bases and J by 5 bases, with 9 bases between. The germline V gene has CDR1 SGHRS and CDR2 YFSETQ. The CDR3 is 14 residues long.

This clone has a single count. The V call is TRBV10-2, the J call TRBJ2-1, with 9 bases that match TRBD2. This CDR3 contains 15 residues. The J segment lost 3 bases and the V segment lost 2 bases, leaving 2 bases of the junction unmatched. Germline CDR1 reads WSHSY; CDR2 reads SAAADI. The CDR3: CASSEPSGIYNEQFF. In DNA, the CDR3 is TGCGCCAGCAGTGAGCCTAGCGGGATCTACAATGAGCAGTTCTTC.

The rearrangement joins TRBV29-1 to TRBJ2-7, with unresolved D. This CDR3 is built from 12 residues. Between the trimmed V and J ends, which lost 2 bases and 6 bases, there was a span of 11 bases. Germline V gene sequence: CDR1 SQVTM, CDR2 ANQGSEA. CDR3 residues: CSVEIAPTEQYF. The CDR3 DNA reads as TGCAGCGTTGAAATTGCTCCTACCGAGCAGTACTTC.